This T cell receptor (beta chain) was obtained from a study of shared clonotypes between healthy human individuals (dated by TCRdb to 2019 to 2021). Concerning the study at large: Two women and a few men aged 18 to 49 years were included in the cohort. For each donor, CD4 naive and CD4 memory were each given three plates, CD8 naive was given two plates, and CD8 memory was given one plate. The study deeply sequenced blood TCR repertoires of about 5 healthy adults to estimate repertoire size and the extent of clonotype sharing between individuals. To increase sequencing depth and limit assay-specific biases, different laboratories used diverse techniques to prepare libraries and sequence TCR repertoires. Leukapheresis yielded between about 0.8 and 8.9 billion PBMCs per donor. Overall results and qualifications from the work: Sampling was restricted to blood, and TCR repertoires in tissues likely differ from the TCR repertoires found in blood. Pairwise subsampling indicated that sequencing depth was expected to affect the degree of clonotype sharing among donors. Because the study included a small number of donors, the genetic and exposure-history diversity represented was limited. Rarefaction of sorted-subset datasets indicated incomplete sequencing despite the large sequencing depth. Higher generation probabilities were observed for clonotypes shared by all four sorted-subset donors than for non-shared clonotypes. Naive subsets generally had larger estimated clonotype richness than memory subsets. When a handful of donors were compared, the shared fraction of clonotypes was 5% to 6.5% for naive CD4, approximately 3.3% for naive CD8, more than 2% for memory CD4, and approximately 0.4% for memory CD8.

TCR CDR3 regions were amplified from genomic DNA by multiplex PCR using the deep immunoSEQ assay. For each cell subset, the extracted genomic DNA was distributed evenly across all wells of several immunoSEQ 96-well plates, and each plate served as one replicate. For sorted subsets, around 0.2 ug genomic DNA, equal to tens of thousands of T cell genomes, was loaded into each replicate PCR. Purified libraries were quantified with a Qubit 3.0 fluorometer, sized on a Bioanalyzer 2100, and re-quantified with the KAPA Library Quantification kit. Every immunoSEQ 96-well plate was sequenced on a dedicated single-read 150-cycle Illumina NextSeq 550 flow cell. In the paper's pipeline: Because the immunoSEQ output included only junctional sequences and no quality scores, the filtering could not be the same as the filtering used for full-length reads. Sequences were annotated with PyIR, a Python wrapper for IgBLAST v1.9, using IMGT germline references to assign V/J genes and CDR3. Reads with weak V/J assignments (E-value above 1e-6), missing CDR3, stop codons, out-of-frame junctions, or ambiguous translated residues were removed. V3J clonotypes were defined by identical inferred V gene, J gene, and CDR3 amino acid sequence. Percentage overlap between repertoires was calculated by dividing the number of shared unique clonotypes by the size of the smaller repertoire. Three approaches were used to assess repertoire richness: RTK rarefaction, the Chao1 estimator, and Recon v2.1 estimates of unobserved clonotypes. OLGA was used to compute generation probabilities for all TCRbeta clonotypes that the gDNA method yielded from a handful of donors. TCRdb holds this immuneACCESS table with in-frame rearrangements only. Some clones are missing; in checked studies, unresolved V genes explain under half, and the rest has no known cause. That table is the source of V, J and clone size, and D and trimming were worked out from the DNA. The sample has some 600,000 clones on record, about 95% of them singletons. The ten largest clones add up to less than 0.13% of the sample.

CD8 naive samples were obtained by positive selection for CCR7 among CD45RO-negative cells, yielding a CD45RA+CCR7+ population from which TemRA cells were excluded. Healthy HIV-negative adults with no recently reported acute infections or vaccinations were included as donors. Every donor was a Caucasian adult living in Nashville, Tennessee, USA. After blood collection by leukapheresis, PBMCs were isolated using Ficoll-Histopaque density gradient centrifugation and then cryopreserved in the vapor phase of liquid nitrogen. Analytical flow cytometry was used to check the purity and quantity of every magnetically sorted T cell population. From each sorted fraction, genomic DNA was isolated and quantified by UV absorbance on a Nanodrop 2000c. A distance of 15 bases separates the germline ends of V and J, which lose 4 bases and 5 bases respectively. The CDR3, from cysteine to phenylalanine, totals 15 residues. The only DNA kept is the CDR3, 45 bases in frame from the first base. Reading the germline V gene gives CDR1 ENHRY and CDR2 SYGVKD.

About this clone: This clone's antigen is unknown. Per-base qualities were not stored, and no clone one base away is much larger.

This sequence uses TRBV10-3 and TRBJ2-1; the D gene is perhaps TRBD1 or TRBD2, each of them matching over 5 bases. Sequenced sample: naive CD8+ T cells sorted from blood. Sample cell subset or site, as interpreted from the label and publication: CD45RA+CCR7+. The source of this sequence is a woman under 40 in good health. In nucleotide form, the sequence is TGTGCCATCAGTGGGGACCCCTCCATCAACAATGAGCAGTTCTTC. Its coded protein is CAISGDPSINNEQFF.